This entry lists 30 T cell receptor beta chains sequenced from one sample in a study of T cell changes during pregnancy in multiple sclerosis. Assay used: immunoSEQ multiplex PCR; TCRdb lists only in-frame clones, some missing. The top ten clones hold 0.5% of a sample with under 65,000 clones, roughly 91% of them seen once. The sample in question was CD4+ T cells from peripheral blood mononuclear cells, obtained in the third trimester of pregnancy. These receptors originate from a female donor with multiple sclerosis, enrolled in a pregnancy study.

V and J are TRBV23-1 and TRBJ1-2; no clear D. TRBV23-1 is placed among ORFs of uncertain function. Trimming left V 2 bases short and J 9 bases short, with 16 bases between. CDR3 size: 14 residues. The DNA of the CDR3 is TGCGCCAGCAGTCAAAACAGAAGGGAGGGAAGCTACACCTTC. Protein product: CASSQNRREGSYTF.

The chain combines TRBV6-1 with TRBJ1-5; no firm D call. V was pared by 0 bases and J by 5 bases, with 11 bases between. The length of the CDR3 is 15 residues. The germline gives CDR1 MNHNS, CDR2 SASEGT. The CDR3 loop reads CASSEASAGYQPQHF. Written as DNA, the CDR3 is TGTGCCAGCAGTGAAGCGTCGGCGGGATATCAGCCCCAGCATTTT.

V is TRBV10-2 and J is TRBJ2-7; D is unresolved. The V end was cut by 10 bases, the J end by 1 base, with 11 bases between. Germline CDR1 is WSHSY and CDR2 is SAAADI. The CDR3 has 12 amino acids. The DNA of the CDR3 is TGCGCCACCACCGAGGTATCCTACGAGCAGTACTTC. Protein product: CATTEVSYEQYF.

In this sample, this clone turned up a few times. The chain links TRBV6-1 to TRBJ1-5; D ambiguous. The germline V gene encodes CDR1 MNHNS and CDR2 SASEGT. Trimming took off 2 bases at V and 2 bases at J, with 7 bases between the two ends. The CDR3 loop spans 14 amino acids. CDR3 sequence (DNA): TGTGCCAGCAGTGAACTGCGGGGCAATCAGCCCCAGCATTTT. This gives the protein CASSELRGNQPQHF.

V is TRBV7-3 and J is TRBJ2-1; 11 nucleotides line up with TRBD2. Germline-derived CDR1 and CDR2 are SGHTA and FQGTGA. With 7 bases clipped from V and 9 bases from J, the junction kept 8 bases outside the gene matches. The CDR3 contains 14 residues. CDR3: CASKSGTSGSEQFF. DNA for the CDR3: TGTGCCAGCAAATCCGGGACTAGCGGTTCTGAGCAGTTCTTC.

Remarks on this clone: Additional DNA sequences in this sample encode the identical CDR3. The chain combines TRBV5-1 with TRBJ1-5; D unresolved. The germline V gene has CDR1 SGHRS and CDR2 YFSETQ. With 0 bases removed from V and 4 bases from J, the gap between germline ends came to 8 bases. This CDR3 spans 14 amino acids. The CDR3 nucleotides are TGCGCCAGCAGCTTGGTGGGAGGGAATCAGCCCCAGCATTTT. Protein product: CASSLVGGNQPQHF.

CDR3 sequence reads: CASSLLFGTGLIHEQYF. The DNA of the CDR3 is TGTGCCAGCAGCTTGTTGTTCGGGACAGGGTTAATCCACGAGCAGTACTTC. The V gene is TRBV5-8, the J gene TRBJ2-7, with TRBD1 identical over 9 bases. There are 17 residues in the CDR3. Germline V gene data show CDR1 as SGHTS and CDR2 as YDEGEE. The V and J ends lost 1 base and 5 bases, in that order; junction bases with no gene match: 13. Full variable domain (missing parts from reference TRBV5-8 and TRBJ2-7): EAGVTQSPTHLIKTRGQQATLRCSPISGHTSVYWYQQALGLGLQFLLWYDEGEERNRGNFPPRFSGRQFPNYSSELNVNALELEDSALYLCASSLLFGTGLIHEQYFGPGTRLTVT.

The chain combines TRBV5-1 with TRBJ1-3, with D possibly matching TRBD1 (6 bases). CDR1 is SGHRS and CDR2 is YFSETQ in the germline V gene. With 3 bases removed from V and 3 bases from J, the gap between germline ends came to 10 bases. The CDR3 covers 14 residues. CDR3 sequence (DNA): TGCGCCAGCAGCTCAGGGGTTGTTGGAAACACCATATATTTT. This translates into CASSSGVVGNTIYF.

The rearrangement links TRBV6-5 to TRBJ1-2, with TRBD1 as a possible D gene (5 bases). The CDR3 consists of 15 residues. CDR1 is MNHEY and CDR2 is SVGAGI in the germline V gene. V lost 1 base, J lost 2 bases, and 11 bases lay in between. CDR3 region: CASSYYPGLNYGYTF. Written as DNA, the CDR3 is TGTGCCAGCAGTTACTATCCAGGGCTAAACTATGGCTACACCTTC.

The rearrangement joins TRBV7-9 to TRBJ2-1; 7 bases map to TRBD2. Germline V gene sequence: CDR1 SEHNR, CDR2 FQNEAQ (reference sequence). V gave up 5 bases and J gave up 7 bases; unmatched junction bases: 11. CDR3 length equals 15 residues. CDR3 DNA sequence: TGTGCCAGCAGCGACCTTGGGGGGGTCGAGAATGAGCAGTTCTTC. This sequence encodes CASSDLGGVENEQFF.

V is TRBV27 and J is TRBJ2-2; D possibly corresponds to TRBD2 (6 bases). The germline V gene encodes CDR1 MNHEY and CDR2 SMNVEV (reference sequence). The V gene lost 4 bases and the J gene lost 12 bases, with 15 bases spanning the gap. The CDR3 length is 13 residues. In DNA, the CDR3 is TGTGCCAGCAGTTCAATTGTGGGGGGTCAGCTGTTTTTT. This translates into CASSSIVGGQLFF.

This clone was counted a single time. V and J are TRBV30 and TRBJ2-7, with 9 positions matching TRBD2. The J segment lost 2 bases and the V segment lost 8 bases, leaving 7 bases of the junction unmatched. CDR1 and CDR2 from the germline V gene are GTSNPN and SVGIG (reference sequence). The CDR3 sequence is 13 residues long. The CDR3 nucleotides are TGTGCCGGACTGACTAGCGGAACCTACGAGCAGTACTTC. It codes for CAGLTSGTYEQYF.

This chain uses TRBV2 with TRBJ2-5, with a tentative D call TRBD1 (5 bases). V was pared by 3 bases and J by 5 bases, with 16 bases between. Germline V gene data show CDR1 as SNHLY and CDR2 as FYNNEI. The length of the CDR3 is 15 residues. CDR3 sequence: CASSEQQLPGETQYF. In DNA, the CDR3 is TGTGCCAGCAGTGAGCAACAACTGCCAGGGGAGACCCAGTACTTC.

This rearrangement joins TRBV5-1 to TRBJ1-5; D may be TRBD1 (5 bases). V lost 4 bases to trimming and J lost 1 base, with 27 bases between them. Germline V gene sequence: CDR1 SGHRS, CDR2 YFSETQ. This CDR3 has 20 amino acids. The CDR3 here is CASSPGELGRRLRSNQPQHF. The CDR3 nucleotides are TGCGCCAGCAGCCCGGGAGAGCTGGGGCGCAGGCTTCGGAGCAATCAGCCCCAGCATTTT.

The gene calls are TRBV10-1 and TRBJ2-1; TRBD2 agrees at 10 bases. Germline assignment: CDR1 WNHNN and CDR2 SYGVQD (reference sequence). The CDR3 is 11 amino acids. V dropped 6 bases and J dropped 15; count of bases not matched to a gene: 5. The CDR3 is CASSSGGALFF. CDR3 DNA: TGCGCCAGCAGCAGCGGGGGGGCCCTGTTCTTC.

The chain uses TRBV13 and TRBJ1-2; TRBD1 matches 8 bases. With V trimmed by 5 bases and J by 6 bases, 11 bases remained unmatched. CDR3 length equals 15 residues. The germline V gene has CDR1 PRHDT and CDR2 FYEKMQ (reference sequence). The CDR3 DNA is TGTGCCAGCAGCCCAATGGACAGGGTTGTAGATGGCTACACCTTC. Translating it yields CASSPMDRVVDGYTF.

This sequence joins TRBV9 and TRBJ2-1; D ambiguous. V was clipped by 2 bases and J by 0 bases, with 12 bases between them. Germline assignment: CDR1 SGDLS and CDR2 YYNGEE. The CDR3 runs 16 residues. The CDR3 nucleotides are TGTGCCAGCAGCGTCGGTCTTTCATCCTCCTACAATGAGCAGTTCTTC. It translates to CASSVGLSSSYNEQFF. The complete variable domain, with remaining parts taken from reference TRBV9 and TRBJ2-1, reads DSGVTQTPKHLITATGQRVTLRCSPRSGDLSVYWYQQSLDQGLQFLIQYYNGEERAKGNILERFSAQQFPDLHSELNLSSLELGDSALYFCASSVGLSSSYNEQFFGPGTRLTVL.

The CDR3 coding sequence is TGTGCCAGTGGAGGACAGGGGCCCAACTATGGCTACACCTTC. This encodes CASGGQGPNYGYTF. The gene calls are TRBV6-1 and TRBJ1-2; 9 bases are shared with TRBD1. The CDR3 runs 14 residues. The germline CDR1 and CDR2 sequences are MNHNS and SASEGT. V lost 9 bases and J lost 2; bases outside the gene matches: 7.

The chain has TRBV6-5 and TRBJ2-7; D is perhaps TRBD1 (5 bases). This CDR3 region has 14 residues. Germline CDR1 reads MNHEY; CDR2 reads SVGAGI. V lost 2 bases and J lost 4, with 12 bases in between. The CDR3 coding sequence is TGTGCCAGCAGTTACGATTGGCAGGGTTACGAGCAGTACTTC. Its translation is CASSYDWQGYEQYF.

J is TRBJ1-2 and V is TRBV20-1, with D uncertain. Per germline, CDR1 DFQATT and CDR2 SNEGSKA (reference sequence). The CDR3 runs 11 residues. V was shortened by 6 bases and J by 4 bases, with 9 bases between the two germline ends. CDR3 in DNA: TGCAGTGCCGTAAGCTCCTATGGCTACACCTTC. Its protein product is CSAVSSYGYTF.

This clone was detected once. This chain uses TRBV6-1 with TRBJ2-3; 8 bases are a match to TRBD2. Germline V gene sequence: CDR1 MNHNS, CDR2 SASEGT. V shed 8 bases and J 1 base; nucleotides not matched to a gene: 2. There are 13 residues in the CDR3. CDR3 coding DNA: TGTGCCAGCTGGCGGGGGGGCACAGATACGCAGTATTTT. Its protein product is CASWRGGTDTQYF.

A single count supports this clone. This chain uses TRBV7-9 with TRBJ2-3; 11 bases are shared with TRBD1. CDR1 is SEHNR, CDR2 FQNEAQ, per germline (reference sequence). The CDR3 spans 16 residues. With 6 bases clipped from V and 5 bases from J, the junction kept 10 bases outside the gene matches. The CDR3 spells CASSPGQGAWGDTQYF. In nucleotides, the CDR3 is TGTGCCAGCAGTCCAGGACAGGGGGCATGGGGAGATACGCAGTATTTT.

Note on this clone: A read error may produce the germline difference seen at one junction end. This chain uses TRBV7-7 with TRBJ2-2; the match to TRBD2 covers 11 bases. The germline V gene encodes CDR1 SSHAT and CDR2 FNYEAQ (reference sequence). CDR3 length: 18 residues. CDR3 bases: TGTGCTAGCAGCTCCGTAGCGGGGGGGCCTCGGGGCACCGGGGAGCTGTTTTTT. It translates to CASSSVAGGPRGTGELFF.

The chain employs TRBV5-1 and TRBJ2-7, with 11 bases fitting TRBD1. The CDR3 is 14 amino acids. With V trimmed by 1 base and J by 6 bases, 3 bases remained unmatched. CDR1 is SGHRS and CDR2 is YFSETQ in the germline V gene. The CDR3 protein is CASSLRTGGIEQYF. The CDR3 DNA reads TGCGCCAGCAGCTTGAGGACAGGGGGCATCGAGCAGTACTTC.

This clone was counted once. The V and J genes are TRBV29-1 and TRBJ2-1, with a tentative D call TRBD1 (6 bases). The CDR3 is 15 amino acids. Trimming took off 6 bases at V and 1 base at J, with 16 bases between the two ends. The germline V gene has CDR1 SQVTM and CDR2 ANQGSEA. In nucleotides, the CDR3 is TGCAGCGTGACCCCCCGGGGACAATCCTACAATGAGCAGTTCTTC. Encoded protein: CSVTPRGQSYNEQFF.

The chain carries TRBV23-1 and TRBJ2-7; tentatively, D is TRBD1 (6 bases). TRBV23-1 is known as an ORF, though its function is uncertain. Trimming pared 3 bases from V and 0 bases from J, leaving 9 bases between. CDR3 length: 14 amino acids. CDR3: CASSQDRISYEQYF. CDR3 nucleotide sequence: TGCGCCAGCAGTCAGGACAGAATCTCCTACGAGCAGTACTTC.

V gene TRBV6-1 combines with J gene TRBJ2-7; 7 bases match TRBD2. Looked up from germline, CDR1 is MNHNS and CDR2 is SASEGT. The CDR3 spans 16 residues. V gave up 2 bases and J gave up 2 bases; unmatched junction bases: 9. Here the CDR3 reads CASSELLGGTTYEQYF. The CDR3 DNA reads TGTGCCAGCAGTGAACTCCTGGGGGGGACGACCTACGAGCAGTACTTC.

This chain joins TRBV9 and TRBJ1-6, with D possibly matching TRBD1 (5 bases). CDR1 is SGDLS, CDR2 YYNGEE, per germline. V was pared by 0 bases and J by 2 bases, with 9 bases between. The CDR3 is 16 amino acids. CDR3 in amino acids: CASSVAGGAYNSPLHF. The CDR3 coding sequence is TGTGCCAGCAGCGTAGCGGGGGGGGCCTATAATTCACCCCTCCACTTT.

The V gene is TRBV30, the J gene TRBJ2-7; TRBD2 is a possible D gene (5 bases). The CDR3 runs to 13 residues. From germline, CDR1 is GTSNPN and CDR2 SVGIG (reference sequence). Trimming left V 4 bases short and J 2 bases short, with 12 bases between. CDR3 amino acids: CAWKQRTPYEQYF. Written as DNA, the CDR3 is TGTGCCTGGAAGCAGAGGACTCCCTACGAGCAGTACTTC.

The chain uses TRBV19 and TRBJ1-1; 10 bases match TRBD1. The length of the CDR3 is 17 residues. With 6 bases clipped from V and 0 bases from J, the junction kept 10 bases outside the gene matches. In germline, CDR1 is LNHDA, CDR2 SQIVND (reference sequence). The DNA for the CDR3 is TGTGCCAGTAGACTGGGACAGGGGTTGAGGGTGAACACTGAAGCTTTCTTT. Residues: CASRLGQGLRVNTEAFF.